What follows are 7 T cell receptor beta chains derived from one specimen sequenced in a study of control samples from healthy donors and cancer patients. Repertoires were generated with immunoSEQ multiplex PCR, while TCRdb's copy carries only in-frame clones and drops some. The sample includes about 81,000 clones, around 94% of them seen just once. The specimen sequenced was blood. The receptors originated from a woman younger than 35 in good health.

This clone was seen once. The chain employs TRBV7-8 and TRBJ2-2; 9 bases map to TRBD2. The V and J ends lost 2 bases and 5 bases, in that order; junction bases with no gene match: 3. This CDR3 spans 15 amino acids. CDR1 is SGHVS and CDR2 is FQNEAQ in the germline V gene. The CDR3 DNA is TGTGCCAGCAGCTTAATCAGCGGGGGGACCGGGGAGCTGTTTTTT. It translates to CASSLISGGTGELFF.

This chain links TRBV12-2 with TRBJ2-1; the table's D call, TRBD1, has no DNA check behind it. TRBV12-2 is a pseudogene locus. This CDR3 has 15 amino acids. The CDR3 region has the DNA TGTGCAAGTCGCTTAGCGCCCCAGGGGCGAGGGGAGCAGTTCTTC. It translates to CASRLAPQGRGEQFF.

This clone turned up a few times. The CDR3 loop is CASSVATSYGTGELFF. The DNA for the CDR3 is TGTGCCAGCAGCGTAGCGACTAGCTATGGAACCGGGGAGCTGTTTTTT. V gene TRBV9 combines with J gene TRBJ2-2; 7 nucleotides line up with TRBD2. Germline values: CDR1 SGDLS, CDR2 YYNGEE. The CDR3 has 16 residues. J was trimmed by 5 bases and V by 0 bases; bases with no gene match: 7. The full variable domain, with the rest looked up from reference TRBV9 and TRBJ2-2, is DSGVTQTPKHLITATGQRVTLRCSPRSGDLSVYWYQQSLDQGLQFLIQYYNGEERAKGNILERFSAQQFPDLHSELNLSSLELGDSALYFCASSVATSYGTGELFFGEGSRLTVL.

This chain joins TRBV5-4 and TRBJ1-1; the match to TRBD1 covers 9 bases. The ends lost 3 bases at V and 5 bases at J; junction bases unmatched: 5. This CDR3 has 14 residues. Germline CDR1 and CDR2: SGHNT and YYREEE (reference sequence). CDR3 bases: TGTGCCAGCAGCTCCGGACAGGGGCGAACTGAAGCTTTCTTT. Translating gives CASSSGQGRTEAFF.

This clone was recorded a few times. The V call is TRBV25-1, the J call TRBJ2-1; no clear D gene. Germline V CDR1 and CDR2: MGHDK, SYGVNS. With 6 bases removed from V and 12 bases from J, the gap between germline ends came to 9 bases. This CDR3 is 10 amino acids long. The CDR3 region has the DNA TGTGCCAGCAGCGTGGTGGGGCAGTTCTTC. Protein sequence: CASSVVGQFF.

This chain links TRBV9 with TRBJ2-7; 10 positions match TRBD1. This CDR3 region has 15 residues. The V and J ends lost 2 bases and 5 bases, in that order; junction bases with no gene match: 7. CDR1 SGDLS and CDR2 YYNGEE come from the germline V gene. This CDR3 reads CASSVGQGEINEQYF. The DNA of the CDR3 is TGTGCCAGCAGCGTCGGACAGGGGGAAATAAACGAGCAGTACTTC.

The chain employs TRBV5-1 and TRBJ2-1; possible D gene TRBD1, 5 bases. V was pared by 0 bases and J by 0 bases, with 10 bases between. The CDR3 is made up of 16 amino acids. The germline V gene encodes CDR1 SGHRS and CDR2 YFSETQ. This chain's CDR3 is CASSLVDSRSYNEQFF. Written as DNA, the CDR3 is TGCGCCAGCAGCTTGGTTGACAGCCGCTCCTACAATGAGCAGTTCTTC.